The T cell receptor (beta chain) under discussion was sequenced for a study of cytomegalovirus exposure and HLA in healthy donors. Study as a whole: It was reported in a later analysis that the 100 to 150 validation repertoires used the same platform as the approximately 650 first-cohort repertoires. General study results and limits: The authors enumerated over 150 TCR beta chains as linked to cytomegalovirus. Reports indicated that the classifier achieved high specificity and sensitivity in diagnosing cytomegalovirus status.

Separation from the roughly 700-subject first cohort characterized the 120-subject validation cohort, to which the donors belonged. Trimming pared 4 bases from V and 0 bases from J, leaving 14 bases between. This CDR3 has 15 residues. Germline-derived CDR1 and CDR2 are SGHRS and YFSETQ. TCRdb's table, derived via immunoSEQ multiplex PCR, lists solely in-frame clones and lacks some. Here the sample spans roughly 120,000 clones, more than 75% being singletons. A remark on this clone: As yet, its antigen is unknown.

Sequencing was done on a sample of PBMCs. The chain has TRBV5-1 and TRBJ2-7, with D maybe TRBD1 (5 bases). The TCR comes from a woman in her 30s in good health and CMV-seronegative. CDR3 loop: CASSLLAGLSYEQYF. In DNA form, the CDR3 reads TGCGCCAGCAGCCTACTGGCAGGGCTCTCCTACGAGCAGTACTTC.